This entry features one T cell receptor (beta chain) sequence. Stated time point: peripheral blood 6 weeks after treatment start. Between 1 and 8 samples, pretreatment and on-treatment, were given by each patient. The data were taken from a study of PD-L1 blockade in urothelial cancer. Sequencing used immunoSEQ multiplex PCR; TCRdb keeps in-frame clones, though not all of them. The sample holds 90,000 to 130,000 clones; around 93% are singletons and the top ten take more than 3%. The specimen was PBMCs, collected around atezolizumab (anti-PD-L1) treatment. The sequence was collected from a man in his sixties with urothelial cancer.

This CDR3 is CASSSPLLLSGSTPYEQYF. The CDR3 nucleotides read TGTGCCAGCAGTTCCCCCCTTCTCCTTAGCGGGAGCACTCCCTACGAGCAGTACTTC. V gene TRBV28 combines with J gene TRBJ2-7, with 9 nucleotides matching TRBD2. The CDR3 has 19 amino acids. V shed 4 bases, J shed 2 bases, and the junction held 18 bases outside the gene matches. Per germline, CDR1 MDHEN and CDR2 SYDVKM.